This TCR beta chain was obtained from a study of blood T cell repertoires in COVID-19 (dated by TCRdb to 2019 to 2021). Notes on the research overall: Samples covering the acute and convalescent phases of COVID-19 were provided by collaborators in the United States, Italy and Spain. The prospective study material was composed of cDNA or gDNA derived from T cells, B-cell-depleted T cells, or PBMCs. Subjects who had been exposed to COVID-19, were actively infected with it, or had recovered from it provided the deeply sampled blood TCRbeta repertoires that made up the dataset. The repertoires were released in a freely available public database intended as a resource for research on the immune response to SARS-CoV-2. Samples were obtained from the ongoing ImmuneRACE study (first 160 participants) and from 1,254 subjects provided by 6 global collaborators. Nearly every sample came with metadata listing a de-identified subject ID, COVID-19 status, age in years and sex. Where HLA class I and class II types were available, the types were taken from metadata supplied by the sample provider, not from assay-based typing. Study-wide conclusions, independent of this receptor: How much clinical and demographic metadata was included differed by source and by participant, and the metadata was provided uncurated.

A second Seattle source provided samples from volunteer blood donors who had recovered from COVID-19. The collaborating institutions used their own protocols to collect whole blood in K2EDTA tubes. For TCRbeta analysis, collaborator samples were shipped as frozen whole blood, as isolated PBMCs, or as DNA extracted from either sample type. V and J lose 1 base and 1 base, and a span of 11 bases separates them. CDR3 length: 14 amino acids, cysteine to phenylalanine. Of the read, only the CDR3 DNA is kept; its 42 bases are in frame from base 1. The germline V gene (reference sequence) specifies GTSNPN as CDR1 and SVGIG as CDR2. With respect to this clone: What antigen it recognizes has not been identified. Base qualities are not provided; no much larger clone lies one nucleotide away.

TCRbeta CDR3 regions were amplified from genomic DNA using the immunoSEQ Assay, a bias-controlled multiplex PCR. The study's processing was this. Within the assay, amplification of reference gene primers was used to estimate how many nucleated cells each sample contained. To quantify the absolute abundance of each unique TCRbeta CDR3 rearrangement, sequence reads were collapsed and filtered. For each sample, productive Simpson clonality was calculated by taking the square root of Simpson's diversity index across productive rearrangements. TCRdb mirrors the immuneACCESS table, restricted to in-frame sequences. Some clones are absent from its copies; in checked studies, under half trace to an unresolved V gene, and the reason for the others is unknown. For V, J and clone size, that table is used; D and trimming come from the DNA. Counted in this sample were 200,000 or so clones; around four fifths of them appeared once. The top ten hold 4.5% to 5.5% of the sample.

The sample comprised peripheral blood. The clonotype comes from a woman aged 55-70 years who had recovered from COVID-19. Recombination connected TRBV30 to TRBJ2-7; TRBD2 might be the D gene, on 7 matching bases. The nucleotide sequence reads TGTGCCTGGAGTGGGGAGGGGGGATCCTACGAGCAGTACTTC. Its translation is CAWSGEGGSYEQYF.